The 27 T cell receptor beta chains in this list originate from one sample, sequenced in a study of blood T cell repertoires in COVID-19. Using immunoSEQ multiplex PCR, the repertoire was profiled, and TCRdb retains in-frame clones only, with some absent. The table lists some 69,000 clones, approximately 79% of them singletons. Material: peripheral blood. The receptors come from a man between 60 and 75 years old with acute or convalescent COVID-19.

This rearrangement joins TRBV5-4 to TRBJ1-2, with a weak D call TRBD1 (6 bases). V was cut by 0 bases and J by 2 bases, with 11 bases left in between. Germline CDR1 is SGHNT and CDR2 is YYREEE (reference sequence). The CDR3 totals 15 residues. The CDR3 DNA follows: TGTGCCAGCAGCTTGGTGGCCCAGGGGAACTATGGCTACACCTTC. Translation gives CASSLVAQGNYGYTF.

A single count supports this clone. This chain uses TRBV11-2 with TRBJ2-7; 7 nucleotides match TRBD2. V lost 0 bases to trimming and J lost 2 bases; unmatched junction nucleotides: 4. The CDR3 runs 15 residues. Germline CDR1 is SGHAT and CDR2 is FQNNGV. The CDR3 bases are TGTGCCAGCAGCTTAGAGGGGGGGATTACCTACGAGCAGTACTTC. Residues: CASSLEGGITYEQYF. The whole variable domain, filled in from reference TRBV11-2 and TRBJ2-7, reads EAGVAQSPRYKIIEKRQSVAFWCNPISGHATLYWYQQILGQGPKLLIQFQNNGVVDDSQLPKDRFSAERLKGVDSTLKIQPAKLEDSAVYLCASSLEGGITYEQYFGPGTRLTVT.

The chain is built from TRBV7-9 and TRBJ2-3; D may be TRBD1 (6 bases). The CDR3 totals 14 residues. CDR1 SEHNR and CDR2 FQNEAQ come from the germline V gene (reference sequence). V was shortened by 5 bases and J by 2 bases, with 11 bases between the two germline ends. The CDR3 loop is CASSAHRVTDTQYF. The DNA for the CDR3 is TGTGCCAGCAGCGCTCACAGGGTCACAGATACGCAGTATTTT.

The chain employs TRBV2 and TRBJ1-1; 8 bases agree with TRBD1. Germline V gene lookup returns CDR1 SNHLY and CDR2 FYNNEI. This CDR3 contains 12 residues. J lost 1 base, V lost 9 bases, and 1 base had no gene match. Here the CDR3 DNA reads TGTGCCAGAGGGACAGGGAACACTGAAGCTTTCTTT. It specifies CARGTGNTEAFF.

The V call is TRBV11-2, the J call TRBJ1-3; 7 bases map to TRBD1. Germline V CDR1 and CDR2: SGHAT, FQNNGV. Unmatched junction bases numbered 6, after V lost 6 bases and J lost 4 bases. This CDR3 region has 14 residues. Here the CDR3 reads CASRPQGTGNTIYF. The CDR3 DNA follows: TGTGCCAGCAGACCACAGGGGACGGGAAACACCATATATTTT.

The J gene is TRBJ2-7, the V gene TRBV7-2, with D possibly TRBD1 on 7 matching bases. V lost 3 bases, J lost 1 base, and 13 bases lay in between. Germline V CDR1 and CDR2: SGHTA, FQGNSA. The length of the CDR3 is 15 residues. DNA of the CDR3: TGTGCCAGCAGCTTTCAGGGGGAGGTTTCCTACGAGCAGTACTTC. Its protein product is CASSFQGEVSYEQYF.

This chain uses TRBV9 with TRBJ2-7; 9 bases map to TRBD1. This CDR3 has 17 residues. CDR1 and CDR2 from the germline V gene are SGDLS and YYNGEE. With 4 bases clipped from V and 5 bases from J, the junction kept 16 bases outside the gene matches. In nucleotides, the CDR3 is TGTGCCAGCAGCTTGGGATCAGGGACAGGGAATATCAACGAGCAGTACTTC. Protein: CASSLGSGTGNINEQYF.

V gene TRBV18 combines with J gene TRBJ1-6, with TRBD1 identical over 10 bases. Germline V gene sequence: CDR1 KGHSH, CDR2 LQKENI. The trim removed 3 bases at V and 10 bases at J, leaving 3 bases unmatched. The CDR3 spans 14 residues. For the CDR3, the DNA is TGTGCCAGCTCACCCCGGGACAGGGGCTCACCCCTCCACTTT. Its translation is CASSPRDRGSPLHF.

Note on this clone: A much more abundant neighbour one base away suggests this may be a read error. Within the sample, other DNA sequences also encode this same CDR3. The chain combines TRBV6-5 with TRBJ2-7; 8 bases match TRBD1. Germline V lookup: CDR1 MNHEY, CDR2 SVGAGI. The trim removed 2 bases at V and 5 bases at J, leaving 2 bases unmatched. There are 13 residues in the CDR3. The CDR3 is CASSYDRGNEQYF. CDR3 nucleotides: TGTGCCAGCAGTTACGACAGGGGCAACGAGCAGTACTTC.

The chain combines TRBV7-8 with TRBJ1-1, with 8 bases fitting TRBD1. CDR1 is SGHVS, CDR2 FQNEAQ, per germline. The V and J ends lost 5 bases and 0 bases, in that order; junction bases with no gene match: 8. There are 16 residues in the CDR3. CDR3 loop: CASSVYRGGMNTEAFF. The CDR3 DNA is TGTGCCAGCAGCGTCTACAGGGGGGGGATGAACACTGAAGCTTTCTTT.

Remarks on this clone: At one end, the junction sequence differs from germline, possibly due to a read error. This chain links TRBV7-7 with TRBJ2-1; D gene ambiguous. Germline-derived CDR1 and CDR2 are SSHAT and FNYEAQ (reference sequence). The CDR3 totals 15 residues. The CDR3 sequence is CASSSGHSSYNEQFF. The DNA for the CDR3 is TGTGCTAGCAGCTCCGGCCACAGCTCCTACAATGAGCAGTTCTTC.

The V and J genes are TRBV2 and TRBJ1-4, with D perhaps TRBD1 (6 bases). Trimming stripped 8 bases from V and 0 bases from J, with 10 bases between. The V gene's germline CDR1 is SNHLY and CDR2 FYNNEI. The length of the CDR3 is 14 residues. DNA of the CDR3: TGTGCCAGCCGCCGGACAGCAACTAATGAAAAACTGTTTTTT. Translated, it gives CASRRTATNEKLFF.

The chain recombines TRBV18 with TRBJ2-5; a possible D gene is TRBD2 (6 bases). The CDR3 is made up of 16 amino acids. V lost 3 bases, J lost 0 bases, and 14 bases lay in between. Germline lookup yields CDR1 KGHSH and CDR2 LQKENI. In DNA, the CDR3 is TGTGCCAGCTCACCGGCGGGACGGATGTACCAAGAGACCCAGTACTTC. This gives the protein CASSPAGRMYQETQYF.

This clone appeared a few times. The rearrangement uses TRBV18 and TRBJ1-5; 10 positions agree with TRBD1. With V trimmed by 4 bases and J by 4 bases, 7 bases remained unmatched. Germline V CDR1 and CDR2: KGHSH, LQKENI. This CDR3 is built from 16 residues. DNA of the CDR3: TGTGCCAGCTCACGCTCCGGGACAGGGGCGAATCAGCCCCAGCATTTT. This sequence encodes CASSRSGTGANQPQHF.

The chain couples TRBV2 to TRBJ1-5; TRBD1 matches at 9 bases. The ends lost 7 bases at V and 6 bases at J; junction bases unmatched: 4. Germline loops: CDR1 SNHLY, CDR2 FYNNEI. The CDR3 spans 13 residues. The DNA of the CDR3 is TGTGCCAGCACGGGACAGGGTATTCAGCCCCAGCATTTT. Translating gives CASTGQGIQPQHF.

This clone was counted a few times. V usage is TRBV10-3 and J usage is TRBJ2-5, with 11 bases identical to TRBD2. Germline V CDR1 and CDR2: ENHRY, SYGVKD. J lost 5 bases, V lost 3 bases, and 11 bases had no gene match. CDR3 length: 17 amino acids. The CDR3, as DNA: TGTGCCATCAGTGATTTCAATAGCGGGGGGGCACGGGAGACCCAGTACTTC. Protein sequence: CAISDFNSGGARETQYF.

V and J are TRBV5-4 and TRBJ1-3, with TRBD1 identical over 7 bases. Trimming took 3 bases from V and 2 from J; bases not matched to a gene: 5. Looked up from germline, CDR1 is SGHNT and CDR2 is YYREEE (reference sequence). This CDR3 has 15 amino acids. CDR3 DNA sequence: TGTGCCAGCAGCTCACGACAGGGCCCTGGAAACACCATATATTTT. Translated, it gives CASSSRQGPGNTIYF.

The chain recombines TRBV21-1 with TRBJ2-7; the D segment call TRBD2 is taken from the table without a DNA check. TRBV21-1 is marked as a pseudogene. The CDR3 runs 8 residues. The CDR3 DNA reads TGTGAGAGGCACGAGCAGTACTTC. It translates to CERHEQYF.

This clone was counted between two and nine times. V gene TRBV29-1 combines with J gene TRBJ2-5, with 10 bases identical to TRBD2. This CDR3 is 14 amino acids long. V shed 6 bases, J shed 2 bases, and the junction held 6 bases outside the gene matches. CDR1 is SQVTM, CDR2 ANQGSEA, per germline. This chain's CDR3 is CSVAGLAAQETQYF. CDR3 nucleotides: TGCAGCGTAGCCGGACTAGCGGCTCAAGAGACCCAGTACTTC. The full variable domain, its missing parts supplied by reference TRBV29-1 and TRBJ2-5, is SAVISQKPSRDICQRGTSLTIQCQVDSQVTMMFWYRQQPGQSLTLIATANQGSEATYESGFVIDKFPISRPNLTFSTLTVSNMSPEDSSIYLCSVAGLAAQETQYFGPGTRLLVL.

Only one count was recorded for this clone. The CDR3 is CASSLKGTEAFF. The CDR3 DNA reads as TGCGCCAGCAGCTTAAAGGGGACTGAAGCTTTCTTT. The chain carries TRBV5-1 and TRBJ1-1; TRBD1 might be the D (5 bases). The CDR3 is 12 amino acids. Germline loops: CDR1 SGHRS, CDR2 YFSETQ. The germline V and J ends were trimmed by 2 bases and 5 bases, with 7 bases remaining between them. The whole variable domain, remainder taken from reference TRBV5-1 and TRBJ1-1, is KAGVTQTPRYLIKTRGQQVTLSCSPISGHRSVSWYQQTPGQGLQFLFEYFSETQRNKGNFPGRFSGRQFSNSRSEMNVSTLELGDSALYLCASSLKGTEAFFGQGTRLTVV.

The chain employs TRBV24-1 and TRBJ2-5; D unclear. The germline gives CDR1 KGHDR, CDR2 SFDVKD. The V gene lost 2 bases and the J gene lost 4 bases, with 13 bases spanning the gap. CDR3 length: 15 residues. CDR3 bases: TGTGCCACCAGTGATTCCCGTAGTGCTGGAGAGACCCAGTACTTC. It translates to CATSDSRSAGETQYF.

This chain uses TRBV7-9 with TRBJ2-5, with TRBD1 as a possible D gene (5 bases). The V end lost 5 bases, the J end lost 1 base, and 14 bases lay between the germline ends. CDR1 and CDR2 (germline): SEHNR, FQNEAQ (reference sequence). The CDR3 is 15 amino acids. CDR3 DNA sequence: TGTGCCAGCAGCCCCTGGGCCGACAGCCAAGAGACCCAGTACTTC. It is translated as CASSPWADSQETQYF.

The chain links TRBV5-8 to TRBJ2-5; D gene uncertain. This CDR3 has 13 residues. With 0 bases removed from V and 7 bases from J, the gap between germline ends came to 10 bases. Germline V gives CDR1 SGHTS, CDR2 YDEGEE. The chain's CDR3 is CASSLGVPGTQYF. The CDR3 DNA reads TGTGCCAGCAGCTTGGGCGTACCCGGGACCCAGTACTTC.

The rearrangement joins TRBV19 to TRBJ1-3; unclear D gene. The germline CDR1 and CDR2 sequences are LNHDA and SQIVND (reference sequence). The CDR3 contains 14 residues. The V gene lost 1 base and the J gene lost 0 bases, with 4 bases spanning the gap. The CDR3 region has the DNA TGTGCCAGTAGTATAGCTCCCTCTGGAAACACCATATATTTT. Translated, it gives CASSIAPSGNTIYF.

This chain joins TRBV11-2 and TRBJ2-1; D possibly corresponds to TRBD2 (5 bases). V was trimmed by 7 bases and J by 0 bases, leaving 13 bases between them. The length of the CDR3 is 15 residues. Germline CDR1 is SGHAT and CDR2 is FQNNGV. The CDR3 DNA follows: TGTGCCAGCACCAAGGCTGGGAGCTCCTACAATGAGCAGTTCTTC. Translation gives CASTKAGSSYNEQFF.

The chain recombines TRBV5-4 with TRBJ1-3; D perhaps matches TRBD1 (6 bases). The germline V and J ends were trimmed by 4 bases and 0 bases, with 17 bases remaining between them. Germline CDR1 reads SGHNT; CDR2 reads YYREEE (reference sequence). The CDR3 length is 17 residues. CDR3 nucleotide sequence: TGTGCCAGCAGCACGCCGACAGGCTCGAGCTCTGGAAACACCATATATTTT. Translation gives CASSTPTGSSSGNTIYF.

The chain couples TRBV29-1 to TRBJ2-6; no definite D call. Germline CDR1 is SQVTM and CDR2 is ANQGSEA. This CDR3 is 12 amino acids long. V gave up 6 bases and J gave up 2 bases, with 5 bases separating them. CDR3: CSVAPGANVLTF. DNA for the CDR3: TGCAGCGTGGCCCCTGGGGCCAACGTCCTGACTTTC.